What follows are 23 T cell receptor beta chains derived from one specimen sequenced in a study of vaccination and CD4 T cells after COVID-19 (dated by TCRdb to 2022 to 2024). Preparation of the library involved PCR. Sequencer: Illumina iSeq 100. DNA from cultured CD4+ T cells was subjected to TCR sequencing with the Oncomine TCR Beta short-read assay at the Johns Hopkins FTIC core. TCRdb took the public reads, trimmed them with fastp at Q25, ran MiXCR for clone calling and kept in-frame beta chains. Each entry is one CDR3 protein sequence, shown with its most common DNA and genes. For this sample there are about 21,000 distinct CDR3 sequences; about three quarters appear just once. More than 6.5% of the sample is held by the ten biggest clonotypes. For these receptors, no antigen is known. The intended sense of this specimen's treatment or condition label: approximately 9-day PBMC culture with coronavirus spike peptide pools or control peptides (ViraFEST assay).

The sequencing sample was made of CD4+ T cells from blood, cultured in vitro. The source of these receptors is a human donor who had recovered from COVID-19.

V is TRBV12-5 and J is TRBJ1-2; D gene uncertain. V was shortened by 0 bases and J by 4 bases, with 9 bases between the two germline ends. Germline V gene lookup returns CDR1 LGHNT and CDR2 FRNRAP. The CDR3 consists of 14 residues. CDR3 in amino acids: CASGLVPGFYGYTF. The CDR3 DNA follows: TGTGCTAGTGGTTTGGTACCGGGGTTCTATGGCTACACCTTC.

This chain connects TRBV7-2 to TRBJ2-1; D ambiguous. Germline V lookup: CDR1 SGHTA, CDR2 FQGNSA. The CDR3 spans 13 residues. V lost 1 base and J lost 7, with 8 bases in between. CDR3 nucleotides: TGTGCCAGCAGCTTAGGAGGAGAAAATGAGCAGTTCTTC. It encodes CASSLGGENEQFF.

The V gene is TRBV6-5, the J gene TRBJ1-1; the D gene is possibly TRBD1 (5 bases). Germline V gene sequence: CDR1 MNHEY, CDR2 SVGAGI. The CDR3 extends over 15 amino acids. Deletions cut 4 bases from V and 10 bases from J, with 22 bases between. The CDR3, as DNA: TGTGCCAGCAGTTTTAGCGGGCGGGTGGGGGTTGCAGCTTTCTTT. Translating gives CASSFSGRVGVAAFF.

The rearrangement links TRBV7-3 to TRBJ1-1; D is possibly TRBD1 (5 bases). Trimming took off 3 bases at V and 6 bases at J, with 11 bases between the two ends. The CDR3 is made up of 13 amino acids. CDR1 is SGHTA and CDR2 is FQGTGA in the germline V gene. The CDR3 is CASSFPGVAEAFF. DNA of the CDR3: TGTGCCAGCAGCTTCCCGGGGGTCGCTGAAGCTTTCTTT.

The chain carries TRBV7-6 and TRBJ1-5; the D is unclear. The germline V gene encodes CDR1 SGHVS and CDR2 FNYEAQ. This CDR3 has 13 amino acids. Trimming removed 2 bases from V and 5 bases from J, with 7 bases in between. This chain's CDR3 is CASSLIGDQPQHF. CDR3 nucleotides: TGTGCCAGCAGCTTAATCGGGGATCAGCCCCAGCATTTT.

The gene calls are TRBV27 and TRBJ1-4, with 7 nucleotides matching TRBD1. The germline CDR1 and CDR2 sequences are MNHEY and SMNVEV (reference sequence). V trimming: 6 bases; J trimming: 4 bases; junction bases outside the gene matches: 17. The CDR3 length is 18 residues. The CDR3 nucleotides are TGTGCCAGCAGCCCGGGACAGCCCATTCCTCTGAATAATGAAAAACTGTTTTTT. Protein sequence: CASSPGQPIPLNNEKLFF.

This rearrangement joins TRBV6-2 or TRBV6-3 to TRBJ1-2; D is undetermined. Trimming took 0 bases from V and 7 from J, leaving 9 bases between them. Germline V gene sequence: CDR1 MNHEY, CDR2 SVGEGT. There are 13 residues in the CDR3. In DNA, the CDR3 is TGTGCCAGCAGTTACTCAGGAGTCGCTGGCTACACCTTC. This translates into CASSYSGVAGYTF.

This chain links TRBV20-1 with TRBJ1-1; D not resolved. The CDR3 spans 10 residues. V gave up 3 bases and J gave up 8 bases, with 7 bases separating them. The germline CDR1 and CDR2 sequences are DFQATT and SNEGSKA (reference sequence). CDR3 DNA sequence: TGCAGTGCTAGGAGGGAAGAAGCTTTCTTT. Its translation: CSARREEAFF.

The gene calls are TRBV27 and TRBJ1-6; D might be TRBD1 (5 bases). Germline V CDR1 and CDR2: MNHEY, SMNVEV (reference sequence). There are 14 residues in the CDR3. The ends were cut back, 5 bases at V and 7 bases at J, with 12 bases in the middle. The CDR3 DNA is TGTGCCAGCAGTCTTCGGCCAGGGAATTCACCCCTCCACTTT. Its translation: CASSLRPGNSPLHF.

This chain connects TRBV28 to TRBJ1-4, with D tentatively TRBD1 (5 bases). V lost 7 bases, J lost 6 bases, and 12 bases lay in between. The CDR3 has 13 amino acids. CDR1 is MDHEN and CDR2 is SYDVKM in the germline V gene. Here the CDR3 DNA reads TGTGCCAGCACGAAAGACAGAGATGAAAAACTGTTTTTT. Amino acid sequence: CASTKDRDEKLFF.

The CDR3 here is CATRHRFTGELFF. CDR3 DNA sequence: TGTGCCACCAGGCACCGATTCACCGGGGAGCTGTTTTTT. This rearrangement joins TRBV24-1 to TRBJ2-2; the D is unclear. In germline, CDR1 is KGHDR, CDR2 SFDVKD. The CDR3 has 13 amino acids. Trimming left V 7 bases short and J 4 bases short, with 9 bases between.

V usage is TRBV28 and J usage is TRBJ1-1; D possibly corresponds to TRBD1 (6 bases). The CDR3 loop spans 14 amino acids. With 1 base removed from V and 6 bases from J, the gap between germline ends came to 12 bases. Germline V gives CDR1 MDHEN, CDR2 SYDVKM. CDR3 nucleotides: TGTGCCAGCAGTTTATTAGGGGGTCGCGCTGAAGCTTTCTTT. This encodes CASSLLGGRAEAFF.

V usage is TRBV5-1 and J usage is TRBJ1-1; D not certain. The CDR3 runs to 14 residues. V was cut by 4 bases and J by 1 base, with 11 bases left in between. CDR1 and CDR2 (germline): SGHRS, YFSETQ. This CDR3 reads CASSVQAGNTEAFF. Written as DNA, the CDR3 is TGCGCCAGCAGCGTTCAGGCAGGGAACACTGAAGCTTTCTTT.

In this sample, this clonotype turned up once. The chain combines TRBV11-2 with TRBJ1-1; no firm D call. Germline V gene lookup returns CDR1 SGHAT and CDR2 FQNNGV. CDR3 length equals 14 residues. Trimming pared 3 bases from V and 1 base from J, leaving 9 bases between. CDR3 residues: CASSLGLPNTEAFF. As DNA, the CDR3 is TGTGCCAGCAGCTTGGGATTACCGAACACTGAAGCTTTCTTT.

This clonotype was picked up a small number of times. J is TRBJ2-2 and V is TRBV19; D uncertain. Looked up from germline, CDR1 is LNHDA and CDR2 is SQIVND (reference sequence). The CDR3 length is 15 residues. Trimming cost V 4 bases and J 1 base, with 10 bases left between them. CDR3 sequence reads: CASSRGDMNTGELFF. The CDR3 DNA is TGTGCCAGTAGTAGGGGTGACATGAACACCGGGGAGCTGTTTTTT.

There are a few counts of this clonotype. J is TRBJ1-5 and V is TRBV6-2 or TRBV6-3, with unresolved D. This CDR3 is 13 amino acids long. The V gene's germline CDR1 is MNHEY and CDR2 SVGEGT. Trimming pared 8 bases from V and 9 bases from J, leaving 17 bases between. The CDR3 reads CASQVGGLRPQHF. The CDR3 bases are TGTGCCAGCCAGGTCGGCGGGCTCCGGCCCCAGCATTTT.

This chain uses TRBV6-2 or TRBV6-3 with TRBJ2-1, with D possibly TRBD2 on 6 matching bases. CDR3 size: 17 residues. V was shortened by 0 bases and J by 0 bases, with 12 bases between the two germline ends. Germline V gene data show CDR1 as MNHEY and CDR2 as SVGEGT. This CDR3 is CASSYSNSGSSYNEQFF. DNA for the CDR3: TGTGCCAGCAGTTACTCGAATAGCGGAAGCTCCTACAATGAGCAGTTCTTC.

The CDR3 coding sequence is TGTGCCAGCAGACAGGGGGCGGAGACCCAGTACTTC. Translating it yields CASRQGAETQYF. The rearrangement links TRBV12-3 or TRBV12-4 to TRBJ2-5; 9 positions agree with TRBD1. Trimming removed 6 bases from V and 5 bases from J; junction bases left unmatched: 1. The CDR3 spans 12 residues.

The chain combines TRBV6-2 or TRBV6-3 with TRBJ2-2; a possible D gene is TRBD2 (6 bases). CDR3 length: 14 amino acids. Germline V lookup: CDR1 MNHEY, CDR2 SVGEGT. Trimming took 6 bases from V and 8 from J, leaving 16 bases between them. The CDR3 DNA sequence: TGTGCCAGCAGGCGGCGGGACCCCTGGGGGGAGCTGTTTTTT. This encodes CASRRRDPWGELFF.

This clonotype was found a few times. This chain connects TRBV6-1 to TRBJ1-6; weak D call: TRBD1 (5 bases). V was pared by 10 bases and J by 13 bases, with 23 bases between. Germline CDR1 is MNHNS and CDR2 is SASEGT. CDR3 size: 14 residues. The CDR3 region is CATMAVEGLAPLHF. CDR3 DNA: TGTGCCACCATGGCGGTGGAGGGGTTAGCCCCCCTCCACTTT.

The chain employs TRBV30 and TRBJ1-1; D perhaps matches TRBD1 (5 bases). The CDR3 loop spans 15 amino acids. Germline loops: CDR1 GTSNPN, CDR2 SVGIG (reference sequence). The V gene lost 1 base and the J gene lost 3 bases, with 15 bases spanning the gap. CDR3 loop: CAWSGFGGGYTEAFF. The CDR3 DNA sequence: TGTGCCTGGAGTGGATTCGGGGGGGGTTACACTGAAGCTTTCTTT.

The J gene is TRBJ2-6, the V gene TRBV3-1; D gene ambiguous. Trimming shortened V by 4 bases and J by 0 bases, and 4 bases separated the two germline ends. Germline V gene sequence: CDR1 LGHDT, CDR2 YNNKEL (reference sequence). This CDR3 has 14 amino acids. The CDR3 region has the DNA TGTGCCAGCAGCCGAGTCTCTGGGGCCAACGTCCTGACTTTC. It specifies CASSRVSGANVLTF.

The J gene is TRBJ1-1, the V gene TRBV6-1; possibly TRBD1 for D (6 bases). Deletions cut 7 bases from V and 0 bases from J, with 15 bases between. This CDR3 contains 15 residues. CDR1 is MNHNS, CDR2 SASEGT, per germline. CDR3 coding DNA: TGTGCCAGCACCACGGTGGGGGCGGTGAACACTGAAGCTTTCTTT. It specifies CASTTVGAVNTEAFF.